This paragraph covers one T cell receptor beta chain sequence. The data derive from a study of control samples from healthy donors and cancer patients. The CDR3 has 13 residues. Trimming cost V 2 bases and J 7 bases, with 11 bases left between them. Germline assignment: CDR1 LNHDA and CDR2 SQIVND (reference sequence). Clones were read by immunoSEQ multiplex PCR, and TCRdb kept only the in-frame ones, dropping some. The sample lists some 130,000 clones; around 90% were seen once. The sequencing sample was made of blood. V and J are TRBV19 and TRBJ1-1; possibly TRBD1 for D (5 bases). This sequence was found in a man between 18 and 29 years old in good health. This chain's CDR3 is CASSIWGGSEAFF. DNA for the CDR3: TGTGCCAGTAGTATATGGGGGGGGAGTGAAGCTTTCTTT.